A selection of T cell receptor beta chains follows, all from one sample in a study of cytomegalovirus exposure and HLA in healthy donors. Only in-frame clones appear in the TCRdb table, and some are missing; sequencing was by immunoSEQ multiplex PCR. The table for this sample gives around 120,000 clones. Sequenced sample: PBMCs. These receptors originate from a man aged 18 to 30 in good health and CMV-seronegative. Both conserved end residues are part of each CDR3. Fields, in order: J gene, CDR3 length, V gene, D gene, clone size, CDR3 protein, CDR3 DNA. The D gene is left open where the match is weak. The size entry is marked missing in some rows and otherwise reads once, few, many or a size class.

j_call: TRBJ2-1
cdr3_length: 13
v_call: TRBV10-1
d_call: TRBD2
clone_size: NA
cdr3_aa: CASASGFNNEQFF
cdr3_nt: TGCGCCAGCGCTAGCGGCTTTAACAATGAGCAGTTCTTC

j_call: TRBJ1-3
cdr3_length: 17
v_call: TRBV18
d_call: NA
clone_size: NA
cdr3_aa: CASSPPELGSSGNTIYF
cdr3_nt: TGTGCCAGCTCGCCTCCGGAATTGGGCTCGTCTGGAAACACCATATATTTT

j_call: TRBJ1-2
cdr3_length: 13
v_call: TRBV19
d_call: NA
clone_size: NA
cdr3_aa: CASSITGGGGYTF
cdr3_nt: TGTGCCAGTAGTATTACGGGGGGCGGCGGCTACACCTTC

j_call: TRBJ2-1
cdr3_length: 13
v_call: TRBV4-1
d_call: NA
clone_size: NA
cdr3_aa: CASSQGGRNEQFF
cdr3_nt: TGCGCCAGCAGCCAAGGGGGGCGTAATGAGCAGTTCTTC

j_call: TRBJ2-7
cdr3_length: 14
v_call: TRBV18
d_call: NA
clone_size: NA
cdr3_aa: CASSLRQSSYEQYF
cdr3_nt: TGTGCCAGCTCACTCCGACAAAGCTCCTACGAGCAGTACTTC

j_call: TRBJ2-1
cdr3_length: 18
v_call: TRBV27
d_call: TRBD2
clone_size: NA
cdr3_aa: CASSSPGTSGSSYNEQFF
cdr3_nt: TGTGCCAGCAGTAGCCCGGGGACTAGCGGGAGCTCCTACAATGAGCAGTTCTTC

j_call: TRBJ2-7
cdr3_length: 13
v_call: TRBV18
d_call: NA
clone_size: NA
cdr3_aa: CASSPDSAYEQYF
cdr3_nt: TGTGCCAGCTCACCGGACAGCGCCTACGAGCAGTACTTC

j_call: TRBJ1-2
cdr3_length: 13
v_call: TRBV5-1
d_call: TRBD1
clone_size: NA
cdr3_aa: CASSYRGVGGYTF
cdr3_nt: TGCGCCAGCAGCTACAGGGGGGTTGGGGGCTACACCTTC

j_call: TRBJ2-7
cdr3_length: 14
v_call: TRBV4-1
d_call: NA
clone_size: NA
cdr3_aa: CASSQEGRANEQYF
cdr3_nt: TGCGCCAGCAGCCAAGAGGGCAGGGCGAACGAGCAGTACTTC

j_call: TRBJ1-1
cdr3_length: 11
v_call: TRBV6-6
d_call: NA
clone_size: medium-sized
cdr3_aa: CASSPFPEAFF
cdr3_nt: TGTGCCAGCAGCCCTTTTCCTGAAGCTTTCTTT

j_call: TRBJ2-5
cdr3_length: 13
v_call: TRBV2
d_call: TRBD1
clone_size: NA
cdr3_aa: CAVNRGTAGTQYF
cdr3_nt: TGTGCCGTCAACAGGGGGACAGCCGGGACCCAGTACTTC

j_call: TRBJ1-2
cdr3_length: 11
v_call: TRBV6-6
d_call: NA
clone_size: NA
cdr3_aa: CGAYDNYGYTF
cdr3_nt: TGTGGGGCCTACGATAACTATGGCTACACCTTC

j_call: TRBJ2-1
cdr3_length: 13
v_call: TRBV28
d_call: NA
clone_size: NA
cdr3_aa: CASSLMRDNEQFF
cdr3_nt: TGTGCCAGCAGCCTTATGAGGGACAATGAGCAGTTCTTC

j_call: TRBJ1-5
cdr3_length: 11
v_call: TRBV28
d_call: NA
clone_size: NA
cdr3_aa: CASSSGQPQHF
cdr3_nt: TGTGCCAGCAGTTCAGGGCAGCCCCAGCATTTT

j_call: TRBJ2-7
cdr3_length: 14
v_call: TRBV10-3
d_call: TRBD2
clone_size: NA
cdr3_aa: CAIRVTSGRDEQYF
cdr3_nt: TGTGCCATCAGGGTGACTAGCGGGAGGGACGAGCAGTACTTC

j_call: TRBJ2-2
cdr3_length: 19
v_call: TRBV19
d_call: NA
clone_size: NA
cdr3_aa: CASSIDQRRLLSNTGELFF
cdr3_nt: TGTGCCAGTAGTATAGATCAAAGGCGGCTGCTATCCAACACCGGGGAGCTGTTTTTT

j_call: TRBJ1-6
cdr3_length: 16
v_call: TRBV6-6
d_call: TRBD1
clone_size: NA
cdr3_aa: CASTLGQGGNNSPLHF
cdr3_nt: TGTGCCAGCACCCTAGGACAGGGGGGGAATAATTCACCCCTCCACTTT

j_call: TRBJ2-3
cdr3_length: 16
v_call: TRBV5-4
d_call: TRBD2
clone_size: NA
cdr3_aa: CASSLYIAGETDTQYF
cdr3_nt: TGTGCCAGCAGCTTGTATATAGCGGGAGAAACAGATACGCAGTATTTT

j_call: TRBJ2-5
cdr3_length: 13
v_call: TRBV11-2
d_call: TRBD2
clone_size: NA
cdr3_aa: CATQASGQETQYF
cdr3_nt: TGTGCCACCCAGGCTAGCGGACAAGAGACCCAGTACTTC

j_call: TRBJ2-1
cdr3_length: 17
v_call: TRBV27
d_call: NA
clone_size: NA
cdr3_aa: CASIPPGPIFSYNEQFF
cdr3_nt: TGTGCCAGCATCCCCCCTGGCCCGATTTTCTCCTACAATGAGCAGTTCTTC

j_call: TRBJ2-5
cdr3_length: 15
v_call: TRBV13
d_call: TRBD1
clone_size: NA
cdr3_aa: CASSLSRDSQETQYF
cdr3_nt: TGTGCCAGCAGCCTCTCAAGGGACAGCCAAGAGACCCAGTACTTC

j_call: TRBJ2-7
cdr3_length: 14
v_call: TRBV28
d_call: NA
clone_size: NA
cdr3_aa: CASSLKGSLYEQYF
cdr3_nt: TGTGCCAGCAGTTTAAAGGGGTCCCTCTACGAGCAGTACTTC

j_call: TRBJ1-5
cdr3_length: 12
v_call: TRBV6-1
d_call: NA
clone_size: NA
cdr3_aa: CASRGVDQPQHF
cdr3_nt: TGTGCCAGCAGAGGGGTTGATCAGCCCCAGCATTTT

j_call: TRBJ2-1
cdr3_length: 16
v_call: TRBV19
d_call: NA
clone_size: NA
cdr3_aa: CASSIDASFQGNEQFF
cdr3_nt: TGTGCCAGTAGTATAGACGCGTCTTTTCAGGGCAATGAGCAGTTCTTC

j_call: TRBJ2-4
cdr3_length: 19
v_call: TRBV2
d_call: TRBD1
clone_size: NA
cdr3_aa: CASSDTGTGRILAKNIQYF
cdr3_nt: TGTGCCAGCAGTGATACGGGGACAGGGAGGATCCTAGCCAAAAACATTCAGTACTTC